The clone carrying this T cell receptor beta chain showed up many times. Its antigen is still unknown. The time point denotes: persistent/refractory GD, antithyroid drugs over 5 years with positive TRAb. There was RNA extracted from PBMCs, and the TCR library was made from it. HTBI primers from iRepertoire and Arm-PCR of CDR3 regions yielded the TCR beta libraries. Each CDR3 protein gets one entry after TCRdb re-called the multiplex PCR reads with MiXCR. The sample holds about 430,000 distinct CDR3 sequences; around 20% are singletons and the top ten take roughly 13%. The sample belongs to a study of regulatory T cells in long-lasting Graves disease. The study's findings and limits: Graves' patients with persistent disease showed TCR diversity lower than patients newly diagnosed.

The V and J ends lost 4 bases and 8 bases respectively, with 18 bases between them. Germline V lookup: CDR1 SGHRS, CDR2 YFSETQ. CDR3 size: 14 residues. The chain is built from TRBV5-1 and TRBJ1-2; D is uncertain. This specimen consisted of peripheral blood mononuclear cells (PBMCs), obtained when the disease was refractory, from a patient treated with antithyroid drugs. The TCR sequence derives from a female donor with Graves disease. DNA of the CDR3: TGCGCCAGCAGCCACGGGTCCCTTGATCCAGGCTACACCTTC. Its translation: CASSHGSLDPGYTF.